Below are 20 T cell receptor beta chains sequenced from a single sample in a study of beta chain features in type 1 diabetes. Study-wide findings and caveats: Shortening that was moderate but significant affected the TCRB CDR3s of Type 1 diabetes patients in all four CD4+ subsets.

Their specific antigens are unknown. Investigators reverse transcribed all isolated RNA, so they sequenced expressed TCRB transcripts. Measured with immunoSEQ multiplex PCR; TCRdb has only the in-frame clones, and not every one. The sample carries a few hundred thousand clones, about 11% recorded once. Sample: naive CD4+ T cells from blood. These receptors all come from a young man with type 1 diabetes.

This clone was observed a handful of times. This chain joins TRBV19 and TRBJ2-5; no clear D. Trimming pared 6 bases from V and 1 base from J, leaving 15 bases between. Germline values: CDR1 LNHDA, CDR2 SQIVND (reference sequence). This CDR3 has 15 amino acids. Here the CDR3 DNA reads TGTGCCAGTAGCAAAACCTCGGTGGTCCAAGAGACCCAGTACTTC. Translating it yields CASSKTSVVQETQYF.

A few counts support this clone. The CDR3 nucleotides read TGTGCCAGCATAAACCCAGGGCGGACTGAAGCTTTCTTT. This gives the protein CASINPGRTEAFF. The chain joins TRBV28 to TRBJ1-1, with TRBD1 as a possible D gene (5 bases). The CDR3 contains 13 residues. Germline V gene data show CDR1 as MDHEN and CDR2 as SYDVKM. V was cut by 7 bases and J by 5 bases, with 14 bases left in between.

A few counts support this clone. V gene TRBV7-2 combines with J gene TRBJ2-7; the match to TRBD2 covers 13 bases. CDR3 size: 16 residues. Germline lookup yields CDR1 SGHTA and CDR2 FQGNSA. The V gene end was trimmed by 4 bases and the J gene end by 7 bases; junction bases not matched to a gene: 10. The CDR3 DNA sequence: TGTGCCAGCAGCTACCTAATAGGACTAGCGGGGGAGGAGCAGTACTTC. This sequence encodes CASSYLIGLAGEEQYF.

This clone has only a few counts. This chain uses TRBV5-1 with TRBJ2-4; 8 nucleotides agree with TRBD2. This CDR3 contains 13 residues. Germline V gene data show CDR1 as SGHRS and CDR2 as YFSETQ. V was clipped by 1 base and J by 10 bases; unmatched bases: 4. CDR3 bases: TGCGCCAGCAGCTTGAGCCCGGGAGGGATTCAGTACTTC. It is translated as CASSLSPGGIQYF.

The J gene is TRBJ2-2, the V gene TRBV10-3, with 7 bases lining up with TRBD2. The V segment lost 4 bases and the J segment 2 bases; nucleotides outside the gene matches: 4. The V gene's germline CDR1 is ENHRY and CDR2 SYGVKD. The CDR3 runs 15 residues. The CDR3 region has the DNA TGTGCCATCAGTGCCCTAGCGGAAAACACCGGGGAGCTGTTTTTT. Translated: CAISALAENTGELFF.

This clone has a handful of counts. In DNA, the CDR3 is TGTGCCAGCAGCTTAGGAGGTTTCAGGGAAGGAAAACTGTTTTTT. Translated: CASSLGGFREGKLFF. V and J are TRBV7-2 and TRBJ1-4; possible D gene TRBD1, 5 bases. Germline V lookup: CDR1 SGHTA, CDR2 FQGNSA. The CDR3 runs 15 residues. V lost 1 base and J 10 bases, leaving 16 bases between the germline ends.

The V call is TRBV5-4, the J call TRBJ1-2, with TRBD1 as a possible D gene (6 bases). Looked up from germline, CDR1 is SGHNT and CDR2 is YYREEE (reference sequence). V was cut by 4 bases and J by 4 bases, with 17 bases left in between. The CDR3 is made up of 15 amino acids. The CDR3 reads CASSQGQTETYGYTF. The CDR3 DNA sequence: TGTGCCAGCAGCCAAGGACAGACCGAAACCTATGGCTACACCTTC.

V usage is TRBV7-9 and J usage is TRBJ2-5; D ambiguous. V shed 2 bases and J shed 2 bases, with 15 bases lying between them. Looked up from germline, CDR1 is SEHNR and CDR2 is FQNEAQ (reference sequence). This CDR3 spans 16 amino acids. CDR3: CASSLPHIGVQETQYF. CDR3 nucleotides: TGTGCCAGCAGCTTACCCCACATCGGAGTACAAGAGACCCAGTACTTC.

The sample holds a few counts of this clone. The chain has TRBV2 and TRBJ1-6, with D unresolved. CDR1 and CDR2 (germline): SNHLY, FYNNEI. V was pared by 4 bases and J by 10 bases, with 2 bases between. The CDR3 contains 10 residues. CDR3 amino acids: CASSASPLHF. The CDR3 DNA reads TGTGCCAGCAGTGCGTCACCCCTCCACTTT. The complete variable domain, with remaining parts taken from reference TRBV2 and TRBJ1-6, reads EPEVTQTPSHQVTQMGQEVILRCVPISNHLYFYWYRQILGQKVEFLVSFYNNEISEKSEIFDDQFSVERPDGSNFTLKIRSTKLEDSAMYFCASSASPLHFGNGTRLTVT.

The chain carries TRBV9 and TRBJ2-2, with TRBD2 as a possible D gene (6 bases). Germline V lookup: CDR1 SGDLS, CDR2 YYNGEE. Trimming removed 0 bases at V and 0 bases at J, with 9 bases between. The CDR3 runs to 16 residues. The CDR3 is CASSVELATNTGELFF. CDR3 DNA: TGTGCCAGCAGCGTAGAACTAGCCACGAACACCGGGGAGCTGTTTTTT.

This clone was found a few times. Other DNA sequences within the sample encode an identical CDR3. This chain connects TRBV4-3 to TRBJ2-3; tentative D call: TRBD1 (5 bases). V gave up 0 bases and J gave up 3 bases, with 7 bases separating them. There are 14 residues in the CDR3. From germline, CDR1 is LGHNA and CDR2 YSLEER. CDR3 in amino acids: CASSQDRGTDTQYF. For the CDR3, the DNA is TGCGCCAGCAGCCAAGATAGGGGAACAGATACGCAGTATTTT.

The CDR3 region is CASSLHQGAGELFF. The CDR3 nucleotides read TGTGCCAGCAGCTTACACCAGGGGGCCGGGGAGCTGTTTTTT. The V gene is TRBV7-9, the J gene TRBJ2-2; 7 bases are a match to TRBD1. This CDR3 is built from 14 residues. The trim removed 2 bases at V and 6 bases at J, leaving 3 bases unmatched. Germline CDR1 SEHNR, CDR2 FQNEAQ (reference sequence).

This clone appeared a few times. The chain carries TRBV2 and TRBJ2-3; D uncertain. Germline CDR1 and CDR2: SNHLY and FYNNEI. The CDR3 spans 12 residues. Trimming shortened V by 4 bases and J by 5 bases, and 7 bases separated the two germline ends. CDR3 in DNA: TGTGCCAGCAGTGTTTCGGGAGATACGCAGTATTTT. Translating it yields CASSVSGDTQYF.

The chain is built from TRBV28 and TRBJ1-2; D call uncertain. With 4 bases removed from V and 7 bases from J, the gap between germline ends came to 16 bases. This CDR3 contains 14 residues. The germline V gene encodes CDR1 MDHEN and CDR2 SYDVKM. CDR3 residues: CASSSPGSRSGYTF. For the CDR3, the DNA is TGTGCCAGCAGTTCCCCCGGGTCCCGAAGTGGCTACACCTTC.

This clone was seen a few times. J is TRBJ2-3 and V is TRBV6-5, with a weak D call TRBD2 (6 bases). This CDR3 contains 16 residues. The germline V gene encodes CDR1 MNHEY and CDR2 SVGAGI. Deletions cut 0 bases from V and 2 bases from J, with 12 bases between. CDR3 sequence reads: CASSYSPGGATDTQYF. The DNA of the CDR3 is TGTGCCAGCAGTTACTCGCCCGGGGGAGCCACAGATACGCAGTATTTT.

As for this clone: Other nucleotide sequences from this sample produce the same CDR3. J is TRBJ1-5 and V is TRBV18; D unresolved. The CDR3 runs to 15 residues. Trimming left V 3 bases short and J 0 bases short, with 9 bases between. Germline V gives CDR1 KGHSH, CDR2 LQKENI. As DNA, the CDR3 is TGTGCCAGCTCACCTACCACCGGTAGCAATCAGCCCCAGCATTTT. Translated: CASSPTTGSNQPQHF.

This chain links TRBV5-4 with TRBJ2-7, with D tentatively TRBD2 (6 bases). Germline-derived CDR1 and CDR2 are SGHNT and YYREEE (reference sequence). Trimming took 4 bases from V and 0 from J, leaving 11 bases between them. This CDR3 is built from 14 residues. CDR3 residues: CASSTGLSSYEQYF. The CDR3 DNA follows: TGTGCCAGCAGCACGGGACTCAGCTCCTACGAGCAGTACTTC.

This clone was counted only a few times. This chain uses TRBV28 with TRBJ1-5; D is unresolved. Trimming took off 3 bases at V and 7 bases at J, with 7 bases between the two ends. The CDR3 sequence is 12 residues long. The germline CDR1 and CDR2 sequences are MDHEN and SYDVKM. The CDR3 loop reads CASSFSLQPQHF. The CDR3 DNA follows: TGTGCCAGCAGTTTCAGTTTACAGCCCCAGCATTTT.

The chain employs TRBV18 and TRBJ1-5, with 10 bases lining up with TRBD1. CDR3 size: 13 residues. CDR1 is KGHSH, CDR2 LQKENI, per germline. With V trimmed by 6 bases and J by 5 bases, 1 base remained unmatched. CDR3: CASSGTGDQPQHF. CDR3 coding DNA: TGTGCCAGCTCGGGGACAGGGGATCAGCCCCAGCATTTT.

This clone has just a few counts. The chain is built from TRBV18 and TRBJ1-6, with unresolved D. Germline V gene data show CDR1 as KGHSH and CDR2 as LQKENI. The CDR3 has 15 residues. V dropped 6 bases and J dropped 7 bases, with 16 bases sitting between them. CDR3: CASSTATGRNSPLHF. The CDR3 region has the DNA TGTGCCAGCTCCACCGCCACGGGTAGGAATTCACCCCTCCACTTT.